The 11 T cell receptor beta chains below all came from one sample that was sequenced in a study of cytomegalovirus exposure and HLA in healthy donors. PCR amplification relied on 60 Vbeta primers (plus 13 Jbeta primers). TCRdb keeps only in-frame clones here, not all; method: immunoSEQ multiplex PCR. The table lists some 200,000 clones, approximately 79% of them singletons. Sequencing was done on a sample of PBMCs. The receptor set was obtained from a man between 18 and 35 years old in good health and CMV-seronegative.

The rearrangement links TRBV28 to TRBJ2-3; 8 bases line up with TRBD2. Germline V gene data show CDR1 as MDHEN and CDR2 as SYDVKM. The CDR3 has 16 residues. V trimming: 3 bases; J trimming: 1 base; junction bases outside the gene matches: 6. This CDR3 is CASSLLAGWGTDTQYF. The CDR3 region has the DNA TGTGCCAGCAGTTTGCTAGCGGGCTGGGGCACAGATACGCAGTATTTT.

The table lists this clone with a few counts. V usage is TRBV4-3 and J usage is TRBJ1-5; D is perhaps TRBD1 (5 bases). V was cut by 4 bases and J by 5 bases, with 12 bases left in between. Looked up from germline, CDR1 is LGHNA and CDR2 is YSLEER. The CDR3 has 14 amino acids. The CDR3 is CASSLGEGYQPQHF. In DNA form, the CDR3 reads TGCGCCAGCAGCCTAGGGGAGGGCTATCAGCCCCAGCATTTT.

J is TRBJ2-7 and V is TRBV5-4; 7 bases line up with TRBD1. The junction had 6 bases not matched to a gene; V was cut back by 0 bases and J by 6 bases. The CDR3 runs 14 residues. CDR1 is SGHNT and CDR2 is YYREEE in the germline V gene (reference sequence). CDR3 DNA: TGTGCCAGCAGCTTGGGGGACAGTAGGGGCGAGCAGTACTTC. It translates to CASSLGDSRGEQYF.

This clone was detected only a few times. The gene calls are TRBV5-6 and TRBJ1-6, with 8 bases that match TRBD1. This CDR3 is built from 16 residues. V lost 2 bases and J lost 3; bases outside the gene matches: 4. Germline CDR1 and CDR2: SGHDT and YYEEEE. For the CDR3, the DNA is TGTGCCAGCAGCTTCCCCGGGACAGGCTATAATTCACCCCTCCACTTT. Translation gives CASSFPGTGYNSPLHF.

This chain links TRBV15 with TRBJ1-1, with 9 nucleotides matching TRBD1. J lost 3 bases, V lost 6 bases, and 11 bases had no gene match. Germline lookup yields CDR1 LNHNV and CDR2 YYDKDF (reference sequence). The CDR3 loop spans 16 amino acids. CDR3 nucleotides: TGTGCCACCAGGAGCCCCCAGACAGGGGGAGACACTGAAGCTTTCTTT. This sequence encodes CATRSPQTGGDTEAFF.

This clone was observed a handful of times. V and J are TRBV5-1 and TRBJ2-3, with 8 bases that match TRBD1. This CDR3 is built from 10 residues. Looked up from germline, CDR1 is SGHRS and CDR2 is YFSETQ. V shed 7 bases and J 14 bases; nucleotides not matched to a gene: 6. The CDR3 is CASLPGQGYF. CDR3 nucleotides: TGCGCCAGCCTTCCCGGACAGGGGTATTTT. Full variable domain (missing parts from reference TRBV5-1 and TRBJ2-3): KAGVTQTPRYLIKTRGQQVTLSCSPISGHRSVSWYQQTPGQGLQFLFEYFSETQRNKGNFPGRFSGRQFSNSRSEMNVSTLELGDSALYLCASLPGQGYFGPGTRLTVL.

The chain couples TRBV30 to TRBJ2-3, with 10 bases lining up with TRBD2. Germline V gene data show CDR1 as GTSNPN and CDR2 as SVGIG (reference sequence). V lost 0 bases and J lost 3; bases outside the gene matches: 3. This CDR3 has 15 amino acids. CDR3 in amino acids: CAWSVSGRTTDTQYF. CDR3 in DNA: TGTGCCTGGAGTGTTAGCGGGAGGACGACAGATACGCAGTATTTT.

This chain links TRBV9 with TRBJ1-2; 7 nucleotides agree with TRBD1. Germline V gene data show CDR1 as SGDLS and CDR2 as YYNGEE. The CDR3 consists of 13 residues. V shed 3 bases, J shed 3 bases, and the junction held 2 bases outside the gene matches. The CDR3 loop is CASSAGQDYGYTF. The CDR3 DNA sequence: TGTGCCAGCAGCGCCGGACAGGACTATGGCTACACCTTC.

This clone came up a few times. The V call is TRBV4-3, the J call TRBJ2-3, with TRBD2 matching over 12 bases. This CDR3 contains 18 residues. After removal of 1 base from V and 2 bases from J, the junction contained 7 bases not matched to a gene. Germline CDR1 is LGHNA and CDR2 is YSLEER. The CDR3 DNA reads TGCGCCAGCAGCCAAGGGGAGAGACTAGCGGGAGTCACAGATACGCAGTATTTT. Its translation: CASSQGERLAGVTDTQYF.

The J gene is TRBJ1-5, the V gene TRBV6-1, with D tentatively TRBD1 (6 bases). The germline V and J ends were trimmed by 5 bases and 0 bases, with 8 bases remaining between them. Germline CDR1 and CDR2: MNHNS and SASEGT. CDR3 length: 14 residues. DNA of the CDR3: TGTGCCAGCAGTACAGGGATTAGCAATCAGCCCCAGCATTTT. It codes for CASSTGISNQPQHF.

The chain employs TRBV27 and TRBJ1-2, with D perhaps matching TRBD1 (6 bases). CDR1 and CDR2 from the germline V gene are MNHEY and SMNVEV (reference sequence). CDR3 length equals 15 residues. V dropped 6 bases and J dropped 4 bases, with 18 bases sitting between them. CDR3 nucleotide sequence: TGTGCCAGCAGCCTTCTCGACGGGACATCCTATGGCTACACCTTC. Protein product: CASSLLDGTSYGYTF.